The present T cell receptor (beta chain) was sequenced within a study of beta chain features in type 1 diabetes. The study, taken as a whole, reports: PCR, the amplification step, might favor shorter templates, equally in patients and controls.

The CDR3 runs to 12 residues. Germline V gene sequence: CDR1 SGHTA, CDR2 FQGNSA. Trimming took off 0 bases at V and 7 bases at J, with 6 bases between the two ends. Investigators reverse transcribed all isolated RNA, so they sequenced expressed TCRB transcripts. Sequenced by immunoSEQ multiplex PCR; TCRdb stores in-frame clones only, minus some. The repertoire holds about 900,000 clones, with 15% to 20% as singletons. CD4+ naive, central memory, regulatory and stem cell-like memory cells were sorted via CD45RO/CCR7/CD25/CD127/CD95/CD27. Concerning this clone itself: The antigen is undetermined.

The chain couples TRBV7-2 to TRBJ1-2; D gene unclear. The TCR sequence derives from a young woman in good health. The source material was naive CD4+ T cells from blood. Here the CDR3 DNA reads TGTGCCAGCAGCTTAGCAGGGATTGGCTACACCTTC. This translates into CASSLAGIGYTF.